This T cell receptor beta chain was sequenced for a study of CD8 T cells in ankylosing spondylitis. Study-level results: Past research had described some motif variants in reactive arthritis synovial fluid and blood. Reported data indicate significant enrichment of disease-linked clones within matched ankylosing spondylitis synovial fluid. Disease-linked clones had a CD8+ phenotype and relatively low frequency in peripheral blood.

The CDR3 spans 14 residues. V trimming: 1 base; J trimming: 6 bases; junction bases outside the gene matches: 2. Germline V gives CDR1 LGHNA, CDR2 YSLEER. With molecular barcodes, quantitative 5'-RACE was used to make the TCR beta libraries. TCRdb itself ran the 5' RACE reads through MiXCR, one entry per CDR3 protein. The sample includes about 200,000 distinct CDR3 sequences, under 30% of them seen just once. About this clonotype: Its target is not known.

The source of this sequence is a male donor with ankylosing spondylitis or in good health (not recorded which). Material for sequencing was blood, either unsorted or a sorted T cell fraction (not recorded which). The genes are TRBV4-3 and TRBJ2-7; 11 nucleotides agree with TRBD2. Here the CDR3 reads CASSQGLAGLEQYF. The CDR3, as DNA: TGCGCCAGCAGCCAAGGACTAGCGGGACTCGAGCAGTACTTC.